What follows are 16 T cell receptor beta chains derived from one specimen sequenced in a study of blood T cell repertoires in COVID-19 (dated by TCRdb to 2019 to 2021). The library was obtained by the immunoSEQ multiplex PCR assay. Imported from immuneACCESS, the table was reduced by TCRdb to in-frame sequences with V and J called. These copies leave out some clones; in studies compared against another copy, an unresolved V gene accounts for under half, and the cause of the remainder is not known. The sample table holds around 68,000 clones, of which roughly 91% were seen once. Of the sample, approximately 1.6% falls within the top ten clones. The specimen was peripheral blood. These receptor sequences come from a human donor in a cohort sampled during active COVID-19.

The V gene is TRBV6-5, the J gene TRBJ2-7, with 10 positions matching TRBD2. The V segment lost 7 bases and the J segment 3 bases; nucleotides outside the gene matches: 3. The CDR3 extends over 13 amino acids. Germline V gene sequence: CDR1 MNHEY, CDR2 SVGAGI. The CDR3 DNA reads as TGTGCCAGCACTAGCGGGAGAGGCTACGAGCAGTACTTC. Amino acid sequence: CASTSGRGYEQYF.

The chain is built from TRBV9 and TRBJ1-5, with 10 positions matching TRBD1. This CDR3 contains 15 residues. Germline V gene lookup returns CDR1 SGDLS and CDR2 YYNGEE. V gave up 2 bases and J gave up 4 bases; unmatched junction bases: 3. In DNA form, the CDR3 reads TGTGCCAGCAGCGTCGTGGACAGGGGGAATCAGCCCCAGCATTTT. As protein: CASSVVDRGNQPQHF.

This clone was seen a handful of times. The chain couples TRBV7-9 to TRBJ2-1; TRBD1 aligns across 8 bases. CDR3 length: 15 residues. V lost 4 bases, J lost 10 bases, and 12 bases stayed unmatched. Germline V lookup: CDR1 SEHNR, CDR2 FQNEAQ (reference sequence). The CDR3 DNA reads TGTGCCAGCAGCTACCGGGACAGGACGGCAGGGGAGCAGTTCTTC. This codes for CASSYRDRTAGEQFF.

V and J are TRBV5-4 and TRBJ2-5; TRBD2 might be the D (7 bases). Trimming removed 2 bases at V and 1 base at J, with 15 bases between. CDR1 is SGHNT, CDR2 YYREEE, per germline (reference sequence). The CDR3 sequence is 16 residues long. The CDR3 bases are TGTGCCAGCAGCTTCATGGAAGGGGGGGTCCAAGAGACCCAGTACTTC. This codes for CASSFMEGGVQETQYF.

The chain combines TRBV7-2 with TRBJ2-5, with TRBD2 matching 9 bases. The V gene end was trimmed by 3 bases and the J gene end by 3 bases; junction bases not matched to a gene: 8. The CDR3 consists of 16 residues. The V gene's germline CDR1 is SGHTA and CDR2 FQGNSA. CDR3 region: CASSFSWASGKETQYF. Here the CDR3 DNA reads TGTGCCAGCAGCTTCTCGTGGGCTAGCGGGAAAGAGACCCAGTACTTC.

The chain couples TRBV6-2 or TRBV6-3 to TRBJ1-4; 7 bases are shared with TRBD1. V shed 0 bases and J 6 bases; nucleotides not matched to a gene: 4. CDR3 length: 15 amino acids. The germline V gene has CDR1 MNHEY and CDR2 SVGEGT. The CDR3 reads CASSYSWQGDEKLFF. The CDR3 bases are TGTGCCAGCAGTTACTCGTGGCAGGGGGATGAAAAACTGTTTTTT.

The table lists this clone with a count of one. The rearrangement uses TRBV5-1 and TRBJ2-7; 8 bases map to TRBD1. Germline V gives CDR1 SGHRS, CDR2 YFSETQ. With V trimmed by 2 bases and J by 2 bases, 3 bases remained unmatched. CDR3 length equals 14 residues. In DNA, the CDR3 is TGCGCCAGCAGCTTAGGGACAGGCCCCTACGAGCAGTACTTC. This gives the protein CASSLGTGPYEQYF.

V and J are TRBV6-5 and TRBJ2-7; TRBD2 aligns across 8 bases. Losses at the gene ends were 2 bases for V and 0 bases for J; bases not matched to a gene: 3. Germline V lookup: CDR1 MNHEY, CDR2 SVGAGI. The CDR3 is made up of 15 amino acids. The CDR3 region is CASSYPSGSSYEQYF. The CDR3 coding sequence is TGTGCCAGCAGTTACCCCAGCGGGAGCTCCTACGAGCAGTACTTC.

This clone was seen once. The chain uses TRBV12-3 or TRBV12-4 and TRBJ1-5; D is possibly TRBD1 (6 bases). The length of the CDR3 is 13 residues. V gave up 5 bases and J gave up 9 bases, with 14 bases separating them. CDR3: CASSPDRNRPQHF. The CDR3 DNA reads as TGTGCCAGCAGTCCCGACAGGAACAGGCCCCAGCATTTT.

This clone is a singleton in its sample. The chain recombines TRBV6-6 with TRBJ1-6; 7 bases are a match to TRBD1. Germline values: CDR1 MNHNY, CDR2 SVGAGI (reference sequence). The V gene end was trimmed by 2 bases and the J gene end by 8 bases; junction bases not matched to a gene: 6. This CDR3 spans 15 amino acids. The CDR3 sequence is CASSYLTGLDSPLHF. The DNA for the CDR3 is TGTGCCAGCAGTTACCTGACAGGGCTGGATTCACCCCTCCACTTT.

The chain combines TRBV29-1 with TRBJ2-5; 9 nucleotides line up with TRBD1. CDR3 length: 14 residues. V shed 5 bases, J shed 5 bases, and the junction held 9 bases outside the gene matches. Germline V gene lookup returns CDR1 SQVTM and CDR2 ANQGSEA. Here the CDR3 DNA reads TGCAGCGTTTACGCGACAGGGGGTGGGGAGACCCAGTACTTC. It specifies CSVYATGGGETQYF.

This clone was observed once. The gene calls are TRBV7-3 and TRBJ2-6; weak D call: TRBD1 (6 bases). Germline lookup yields CDR1 SGHTA and CDR2 FQGTGA. The CDR3 loop spans 17 amino acids. V lost 5 bases and J 0 bases, leaving 14 bases between the germline ends. DNA of the CDR3: TGTGCCAGCAGCCCCCGACAGGCTCGCTCTGGGGCCAACGTCCTGACTTTC. Translation gives CASSPRQARSGANVLTF.

This chain's CDR3 is CATSDLLGGADTQYF. CDR3 sequence (DNA): TGTGCCACCAGTGATTTGCTAGGGGGCGCGGATACGCAGTATTTT. The chain combines TRBV24-1 with TRBJ2-3; TRBD1 matches at 7 bases. V was clipped by 0 bases and J by 6 bases; unmatched bases: 5. The CDR3 length is 15 residues. The germline gives CDR1 KGHDR, CDR2 SFDVKD.

The count of this clone is one. This rearrangement joins TRBV3-1 (or the pseudogene TRBV3-2) to TRBJ2-6; D unresolved. Germline CDR1 and CDR2: LGHDT and YNNKEL (reference sequence). With 5 bases removed from V and 4 bases from J, the gap between germline ends came to 6 bases. The CDR3 is made up of 13 amino acids. The DNA for the CDR3 is TGTGCCAGCAGCGTCTCCGGGGCCAACGTCCTGACTTTC. Translating gives CASSVSGANVLTF.

The V and J genes are TRBV5-1 and TRBJ2-7, with D tentatively TRBD2 (5 bases). V lost 5 bases and J lost 7, with 10 bases in between. The CDR3 has 11 amino acids. CDR1 SGHRS and CDR2 YFSETQ come from the germline V gene. The CDR3 region is CASRLAREQYF. For the CDR3, the DNA is TGCGCCAGCAGGCTAGCCCGGGAGCAGTACTTC.

The rearrangement links TRBV10-1 to TRBJ2-3, with 7 bases that match TRBD1. The CDR3 runs 15 residues. In germline, CDR1 is WNHNN, CDR2 SYGVQD (reference sequence). V trimming: 0 bases; J trimming: 2 bases; junction bases outside the gene matches: 2. CDR3 sequence reads: CASSESGQYTDTQYF. DNA for the CDR3: TGCGCCAGCAGTGAGTCGGGACAGTACACAGATACGCAGTATTTT.